Detailed here is one T cell receptor (beta chain). This sample is part of a study of blood T cell repertoires in COVID-19. The overall study: T cells, B-cell-depleted T cells, or PBMCs provided the cDNA or gDNA that served as material.

TCRdb keeps only in-frame clones here, not all; method: immunoSEQ multiplex PCR. The sample shows some 170,000 clones, under 85% of them seen only once. Germline lookup yields CDR1 SNHLY and CDR2 FYNNEI. The trim removed 5 bases at V and 2 bases at J, leaving 4 bases unmatched. This CDR3 spans 14 amino acids. The sequenced material came from peripheral blood. The clonotype originates from a man between 65 and 79 years old with acute or convalescent COVID-19. The J gene is TRBJ1-1, the V gene TRBV2, with TRBD1 matching over 8 bases. DNA for the CDR3: TGTGCCAGCAGTCTGGACAGGGTAAACACTGAAGCTTTCTTT. Residues: CASSLDRVNTEAFF.